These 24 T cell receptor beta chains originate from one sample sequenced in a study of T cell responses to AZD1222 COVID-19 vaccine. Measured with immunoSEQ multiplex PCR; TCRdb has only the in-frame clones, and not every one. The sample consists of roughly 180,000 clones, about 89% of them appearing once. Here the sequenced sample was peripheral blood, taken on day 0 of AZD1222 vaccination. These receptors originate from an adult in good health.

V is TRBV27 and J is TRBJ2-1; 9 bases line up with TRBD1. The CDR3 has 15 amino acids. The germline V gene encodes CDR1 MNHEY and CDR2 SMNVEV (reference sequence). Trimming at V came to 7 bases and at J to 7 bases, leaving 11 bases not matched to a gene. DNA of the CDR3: TGTGCCAGCACCACCTGGGGACAGGGTAAGAATGAGCAGTTCTTC. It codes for CASTTWGQGKNEQFF.

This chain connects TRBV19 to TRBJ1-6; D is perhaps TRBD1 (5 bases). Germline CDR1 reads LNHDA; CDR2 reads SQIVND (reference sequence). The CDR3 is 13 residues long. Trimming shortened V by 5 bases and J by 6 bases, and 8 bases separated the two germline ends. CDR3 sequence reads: CASSGGGNSPLHF. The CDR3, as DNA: TGTGCCAGTAGTGGTGGGGGTAATTCACCCCTCCACTTT.

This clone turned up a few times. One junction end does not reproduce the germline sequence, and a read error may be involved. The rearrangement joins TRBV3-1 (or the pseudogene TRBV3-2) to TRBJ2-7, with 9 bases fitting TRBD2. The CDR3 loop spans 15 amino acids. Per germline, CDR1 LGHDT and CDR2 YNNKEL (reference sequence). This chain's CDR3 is CASSQDLRGGYEQYF. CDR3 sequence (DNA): TGTGCCAGCAGTCAAGATCTGCGGGGGGGCTACGAGCAGTACTTC.

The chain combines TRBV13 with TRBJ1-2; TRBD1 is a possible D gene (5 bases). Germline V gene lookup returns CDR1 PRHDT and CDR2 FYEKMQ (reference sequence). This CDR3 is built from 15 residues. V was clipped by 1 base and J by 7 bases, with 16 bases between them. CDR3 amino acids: CASSLAAGNVFGYTF. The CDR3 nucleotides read TGTGCCAGCAGCTTAGCGGCAGGGAATGTTTTTGGCTACACCTTC.

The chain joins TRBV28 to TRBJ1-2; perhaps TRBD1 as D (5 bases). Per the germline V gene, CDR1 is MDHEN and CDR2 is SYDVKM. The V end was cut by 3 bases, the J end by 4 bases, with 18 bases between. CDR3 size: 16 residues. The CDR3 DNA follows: TGTGCCAGCAGTTTCTCTCTGGAGGGGCGCTTCTATGGCTACACCTTC. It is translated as CASSFSLEGRFYGYTF.

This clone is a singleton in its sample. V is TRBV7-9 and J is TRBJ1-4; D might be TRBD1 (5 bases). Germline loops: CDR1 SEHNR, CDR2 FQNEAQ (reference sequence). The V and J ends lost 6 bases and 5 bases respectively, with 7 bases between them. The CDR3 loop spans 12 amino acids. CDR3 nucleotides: TGTGCCAGCAGTCCAGGGAATGAAAAACTGTTTTTT. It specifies CASSPGNEKLFF.

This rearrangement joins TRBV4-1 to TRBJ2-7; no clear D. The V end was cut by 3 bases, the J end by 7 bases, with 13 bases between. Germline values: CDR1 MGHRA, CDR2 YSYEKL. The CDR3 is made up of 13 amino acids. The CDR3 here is CASSHGLESEQYF. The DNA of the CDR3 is TGCGCCAGCAGCCACGGTCTGGAGAGTGAGCAGTACTTC.

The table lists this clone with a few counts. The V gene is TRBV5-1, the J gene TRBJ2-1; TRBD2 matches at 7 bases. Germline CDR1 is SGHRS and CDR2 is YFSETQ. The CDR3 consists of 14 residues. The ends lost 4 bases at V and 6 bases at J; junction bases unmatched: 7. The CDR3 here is CASSLSGTGNEQFF. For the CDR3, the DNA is TGCGCCAGCAGCCTCAGCGGGACCGGCAATGAGCAGTTCTTC.

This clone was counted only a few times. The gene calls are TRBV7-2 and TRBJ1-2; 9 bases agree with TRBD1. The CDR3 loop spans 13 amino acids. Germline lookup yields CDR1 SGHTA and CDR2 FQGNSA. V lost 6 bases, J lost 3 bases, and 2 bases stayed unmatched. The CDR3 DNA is TGTGCCAGCAGTAGGGACAGGGACTATGGCTACACCTTC. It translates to CASSRDRDYGYTF. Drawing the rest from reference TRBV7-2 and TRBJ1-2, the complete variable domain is GAGVSQSPSNKVTEKGKDVELRCDPISGHTALYWYRQSLGQGLEFLIYFQGNSAPDKSGLPSDRFSAERTGGSVSTLTIQRTQQEDSAVYLCASSRDRDYGYTFGSGTRLTVV.

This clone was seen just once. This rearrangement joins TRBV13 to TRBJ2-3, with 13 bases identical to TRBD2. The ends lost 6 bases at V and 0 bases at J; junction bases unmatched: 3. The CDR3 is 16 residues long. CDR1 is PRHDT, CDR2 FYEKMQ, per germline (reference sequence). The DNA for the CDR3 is TGTGCCAGCAGTCAGACTAGCGGGGGGAGCACAGATACGCAGTATTTT. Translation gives CASSQTSGGSTDTQYF.

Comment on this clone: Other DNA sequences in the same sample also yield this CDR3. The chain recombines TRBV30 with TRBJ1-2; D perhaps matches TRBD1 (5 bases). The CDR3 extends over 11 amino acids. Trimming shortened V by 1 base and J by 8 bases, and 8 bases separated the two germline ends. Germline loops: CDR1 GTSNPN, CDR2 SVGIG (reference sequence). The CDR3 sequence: CAWSAGGGYTF. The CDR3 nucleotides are TGTGCCTGGAGTGCTGGGGGAGGCTACACCTTC.

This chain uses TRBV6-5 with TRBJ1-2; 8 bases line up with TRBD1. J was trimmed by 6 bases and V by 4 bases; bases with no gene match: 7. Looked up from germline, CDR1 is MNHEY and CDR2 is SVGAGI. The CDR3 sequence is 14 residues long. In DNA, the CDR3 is TGTGCCAGCAGTTCGACGCGGACAGGGCATGGCTACACCTTC. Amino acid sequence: CASSSTRTGHGYTF.

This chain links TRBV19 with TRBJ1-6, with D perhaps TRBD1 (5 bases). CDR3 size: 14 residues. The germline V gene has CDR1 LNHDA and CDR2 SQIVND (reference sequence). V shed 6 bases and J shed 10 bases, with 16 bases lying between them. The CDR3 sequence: CASRGTAEWSPLHF. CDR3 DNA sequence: TGTGCCAGTAGAGGGACCGCTGAGTGGTCACCCCTCCACTTT.

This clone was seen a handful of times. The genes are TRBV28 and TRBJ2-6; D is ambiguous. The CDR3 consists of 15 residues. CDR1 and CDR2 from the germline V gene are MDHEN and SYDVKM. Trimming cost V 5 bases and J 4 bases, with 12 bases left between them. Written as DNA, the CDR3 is TGTGCCAGCAGTGCTTCCAGCCGCGGGGCCAACGTCCTGACTTTC. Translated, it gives CASSASSRGANVLTF.

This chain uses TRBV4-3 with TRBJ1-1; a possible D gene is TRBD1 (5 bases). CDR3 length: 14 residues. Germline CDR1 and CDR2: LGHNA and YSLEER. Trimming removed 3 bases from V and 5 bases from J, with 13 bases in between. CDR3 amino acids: CASSHGRGSTEAFF. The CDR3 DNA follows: TGCGCCAGCAGCCATGGGCGGGGGAGTACTGAAGCTTTCTTT.

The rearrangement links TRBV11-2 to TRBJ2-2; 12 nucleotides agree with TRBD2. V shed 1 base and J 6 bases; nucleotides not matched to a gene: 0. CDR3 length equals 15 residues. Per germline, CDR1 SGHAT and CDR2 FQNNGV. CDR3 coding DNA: TGTGCCAGCAGCTTAGCTAGCGGGAGGGCCGGGGAGCTGTTTTTT. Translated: CASSLASGRAGELFF.

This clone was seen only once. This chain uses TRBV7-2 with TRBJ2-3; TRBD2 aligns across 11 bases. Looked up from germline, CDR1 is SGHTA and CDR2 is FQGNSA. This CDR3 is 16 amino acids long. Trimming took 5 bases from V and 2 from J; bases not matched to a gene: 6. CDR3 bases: TGTGCCAGCAGCGCCACTAGCGGGGGATACACAGATACGCAGTATTTT. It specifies CASSATSGGYTDTQYF.

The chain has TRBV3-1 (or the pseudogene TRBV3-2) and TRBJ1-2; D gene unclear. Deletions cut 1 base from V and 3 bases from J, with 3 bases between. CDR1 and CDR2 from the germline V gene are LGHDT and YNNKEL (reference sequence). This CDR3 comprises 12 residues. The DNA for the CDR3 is TGTGCCAGCAGCCAAGCAGACTATGGCTACACCTTC. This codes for CASSQADYGYTF.

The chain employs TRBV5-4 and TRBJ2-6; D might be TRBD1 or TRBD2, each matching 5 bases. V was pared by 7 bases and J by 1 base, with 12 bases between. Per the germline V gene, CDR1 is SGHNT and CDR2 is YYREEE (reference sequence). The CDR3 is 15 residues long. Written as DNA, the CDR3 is TGTGCCAGCCTCCTTGGGGGTTCTGGGGCCAACGTCCTGACTTTC. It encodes CASLLGGSGANVLTF.

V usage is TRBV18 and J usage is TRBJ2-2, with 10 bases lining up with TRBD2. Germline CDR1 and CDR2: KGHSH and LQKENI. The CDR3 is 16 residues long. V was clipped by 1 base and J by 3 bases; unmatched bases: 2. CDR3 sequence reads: CASSPLAGGHTGELFF. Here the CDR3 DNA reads TGTGCCAGCTCACCACTAGCGGGAGGTCACACCGGGGAGCTGTTTTTT.

The CDR3 sequence: CSAQGWSTGELFF. The CDR3 nucleotides read TGCAGCGCACAGGGTTGGAGCACCGGGGAGCTGTTTTTT. The V and J genes are TRBV29-1 and TRBJ2-2, with a tentative D call TRBD1 (6 bases). From germline, CDR1 is SQVTM and CDR2 ANQGSEA. The CDR3 is 13 residues long. Trimming stripped 7 bases from V and 4 bases from J, with 13 bases between.

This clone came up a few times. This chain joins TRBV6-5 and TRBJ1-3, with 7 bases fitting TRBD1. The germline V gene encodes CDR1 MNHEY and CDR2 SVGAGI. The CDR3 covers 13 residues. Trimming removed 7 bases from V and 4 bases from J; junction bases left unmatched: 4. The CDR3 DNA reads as TGTGCCAGCACCACAGGGGTGGGAAACACCATATATTTT. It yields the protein CASTTGVGNTIYF.

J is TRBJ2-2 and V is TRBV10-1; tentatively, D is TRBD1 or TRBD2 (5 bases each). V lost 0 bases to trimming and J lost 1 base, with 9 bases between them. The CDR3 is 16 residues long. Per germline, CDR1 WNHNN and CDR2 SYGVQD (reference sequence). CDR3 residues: CASSESRDGNTGELFF. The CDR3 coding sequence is TGCGCCAGCAGTGAGTCCCGGGACGGGAACACCGGGGAGCTGTTTTTT.

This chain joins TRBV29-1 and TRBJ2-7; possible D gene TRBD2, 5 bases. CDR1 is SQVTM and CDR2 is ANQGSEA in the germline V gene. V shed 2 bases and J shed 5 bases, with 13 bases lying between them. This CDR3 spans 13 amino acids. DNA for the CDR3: TGCAGCGTTGAAAGCCTCGGGGTCGACGAGCAGTACTTC. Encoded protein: CSVESLGVDEQYF.